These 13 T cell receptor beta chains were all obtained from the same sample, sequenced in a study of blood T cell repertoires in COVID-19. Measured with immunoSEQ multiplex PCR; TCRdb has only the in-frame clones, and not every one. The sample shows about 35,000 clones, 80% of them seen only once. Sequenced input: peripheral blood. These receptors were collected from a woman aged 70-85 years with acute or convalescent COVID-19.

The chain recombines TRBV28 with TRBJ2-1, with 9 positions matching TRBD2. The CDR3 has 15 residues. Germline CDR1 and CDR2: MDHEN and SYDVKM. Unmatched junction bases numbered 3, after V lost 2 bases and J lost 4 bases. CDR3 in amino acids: CASSLSGRKYNEQFF. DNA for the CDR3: TGTGCCAGCAGTTTAAGCGGGAGGAAATACAATGAGCAGTTCTTC.

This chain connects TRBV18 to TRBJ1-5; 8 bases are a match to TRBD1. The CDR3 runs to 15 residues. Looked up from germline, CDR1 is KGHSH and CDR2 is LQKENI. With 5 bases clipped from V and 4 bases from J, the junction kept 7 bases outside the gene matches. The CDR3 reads CASSIGQGFNQPQHF. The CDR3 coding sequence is TGTGCCAGCTCAATCGGACAGGGCTTTAATCAGCCCCAGCATTTT.

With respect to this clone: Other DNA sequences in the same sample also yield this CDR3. CDR3 in amino acids: CASSGTGGNQPQHF. DNA for the CDR3: TGTGCCAGCAGTGGGACAGGGGGCAATCAGCCCCAGCATTTT. The chain is built from TRBV2 and TRBJ1-5; 9 bases fit TRBD1. The CDR3 sequence is 14 residues long. Trimming cost V 4 bases and J 2 bases; bases outside gene matches: 0. Germline V gene sequence: CDR1 SNHLY, CDR2 FYNNEI. Based on the CDR3 plus reference TRBV2 and TRBJ1-5, the full variable domain is EPEVTQTPSHQVTQMGQEVILRCVPISNHLYFYWYRQILGQKVEFLVSFYNNEISEKSEIFDDQFSVERPDGSNFTLKIRSTKLEDSAMYFCASSGTGGNQPQHFGDGTRLSIL.

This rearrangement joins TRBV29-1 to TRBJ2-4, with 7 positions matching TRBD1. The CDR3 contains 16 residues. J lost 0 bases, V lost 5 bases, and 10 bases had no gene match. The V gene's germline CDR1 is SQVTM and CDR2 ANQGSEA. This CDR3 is CSVTTTGTLAKNIQYF. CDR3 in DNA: TGCAGCGTTACTACGACAGGGACCTTAGCCAAAAACATTCAGTACTTC.

The CDR3 DNA reads TGTGCCAGCAGCAAGTACGGGAGATGGGAGGAGACCCAGTACTTC. Translation gives CASSKYGRWEETQYF. The chain couples TRBV21-1 to TRBJ2-5; whether TRBD2, the table's D call, matches the DNA was not checked. TRBV21-1 counts as a pseudogene. The CDR3 contains 15 residues.

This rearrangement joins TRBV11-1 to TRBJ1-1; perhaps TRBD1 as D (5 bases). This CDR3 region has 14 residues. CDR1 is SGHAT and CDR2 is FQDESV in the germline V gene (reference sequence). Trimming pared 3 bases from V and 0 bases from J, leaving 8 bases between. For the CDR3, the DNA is TGTGCCAGCAGCTTGAGACAGTTGAACACTGAAGCTTTCTTT. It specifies CASSLRQLNTEAFF. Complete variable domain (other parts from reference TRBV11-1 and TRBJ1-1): EAEVAQSPRYKITEKSQAVAFWCDPISGHATLYWYRQILGQGPELLVQFQDESVVDDSQLPKDRFSAERLKGVDSTLKIQPAELGDSAMYLCASSLRQLNTEAFFGQGTRLTVV.

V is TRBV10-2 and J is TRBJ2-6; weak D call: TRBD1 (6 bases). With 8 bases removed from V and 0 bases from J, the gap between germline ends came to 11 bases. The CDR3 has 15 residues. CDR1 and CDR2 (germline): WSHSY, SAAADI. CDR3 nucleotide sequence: TGCGCCAGCGGCAGGGGCTTCTCTGGGGCCAACGTCCTGACTTTC. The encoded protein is CASGRGFSGANVLTF.

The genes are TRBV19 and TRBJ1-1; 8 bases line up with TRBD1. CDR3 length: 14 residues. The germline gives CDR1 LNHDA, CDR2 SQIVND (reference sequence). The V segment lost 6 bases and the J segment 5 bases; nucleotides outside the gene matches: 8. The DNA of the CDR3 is TGTGCCAGTAGGGTGACAGGGGATGGGACTGAAGCTTTCTTT. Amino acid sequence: CASRVTGDGTEAFF.

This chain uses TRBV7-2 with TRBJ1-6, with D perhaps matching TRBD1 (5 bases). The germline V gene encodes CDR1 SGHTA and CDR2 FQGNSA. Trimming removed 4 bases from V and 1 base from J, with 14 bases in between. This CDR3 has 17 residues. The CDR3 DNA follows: TGTGCCAGCAGCTCCCGACAGCATAGGTCCTATAATTCACCCCTCCACTTT. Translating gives CASSSRQHRSYNSPLHF.

The chain's CDR3 is CASAGNQDYEQYF. CDR3 bases: TGTGCCAGCGCAGGGAATCAGGACTACGAGCAGTACTTC. The genes are TRBV12-3 or TRBV12-4 and TRBJ2-7, with D possibly TRBD1 on 5 matching bases. CDR3 length equals 13 residues. V was cut by 8 bases and J by 3 bases, with 14 bases left in between.

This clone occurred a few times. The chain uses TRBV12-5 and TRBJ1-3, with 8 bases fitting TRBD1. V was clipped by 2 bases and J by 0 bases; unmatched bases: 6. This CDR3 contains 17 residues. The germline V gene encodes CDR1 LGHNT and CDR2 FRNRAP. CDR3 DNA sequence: TGTGCTAGTGGTTTGATGGGGACAGGTCGCTCTGGAAACACCATATATTTT. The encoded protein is CASGLMGTGRSGNTIYF. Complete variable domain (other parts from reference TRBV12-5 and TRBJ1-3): DARVTQTPRHKVTEMGQEVTMRCQPILGHNTVFWYRQTMMQGLELLAYFRNRAPLDDSGMPKDRFSAEMPDATLATLKIQPSEPRDSAVYFCASGLMGTGRSGNTIYFGEGSWLTVV.

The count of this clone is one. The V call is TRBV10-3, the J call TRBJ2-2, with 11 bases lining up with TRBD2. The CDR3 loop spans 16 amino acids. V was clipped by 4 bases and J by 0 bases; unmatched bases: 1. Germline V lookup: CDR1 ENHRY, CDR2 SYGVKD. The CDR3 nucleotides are TGTGCCATCAGTGGGACTAGCGGGCCGAACACCGGGGAGCTGTTTTTT. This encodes CAISGTSGPNTGELFF.

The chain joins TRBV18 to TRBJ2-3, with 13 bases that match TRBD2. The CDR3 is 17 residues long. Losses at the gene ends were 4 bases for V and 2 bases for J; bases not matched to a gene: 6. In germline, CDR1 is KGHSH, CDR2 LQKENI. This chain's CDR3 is CASSLTSGGPYTDTQYF. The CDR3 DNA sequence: TGTGCCAGCTCACTGACTAGCGGGGGGCCCTACACAGATACGCAGTATTTT.